This entry describes one T cell receptor (beta chain). Its antigen is not identified. Unique molecular identifiers were built into the TCR beta cDNA libraries. A single record per CDR3 protein comes from TCRdb applying MiXCR to the PCR reads. The sample carries roughly 620,000 distinct CDR3 sequences, roughly 40% recorded once. Germline loops: CDR1 MGHRA, CDR2 YSYEKL. This CDR3 is 17 amino acids long. Trimming removed 1 base from V and 8 bases from J; junction bases left unmatched: 11. The sample belongs to a study of post-analysis software for immune sequencing data. Whole-study results and caveats: Patients had higher frequencies than controls of five or six TRBV segments, including TRBV5-6, TRBV5-1 and TRBV20-1. Diversity measured as normalized Chao1 was significantly lower in multiple sclerosis patients than in controls. Co-batched samples clustered tightly together by F measure.

The material sequenced was blood. This rearrangement joins TRBV4-1 to TRBJ2-1; 10 bases are a match to TRBD2. The source is a girl aged 5-17 years with multiple sclerosis. The CDR3 DNA is TGCGCCAGCAGCCAAGGCGTAAGCGGGGGGGCCTTCGATGAGCAGTTCTTC. Translation: CASSQGVSGGAFDEQFF.